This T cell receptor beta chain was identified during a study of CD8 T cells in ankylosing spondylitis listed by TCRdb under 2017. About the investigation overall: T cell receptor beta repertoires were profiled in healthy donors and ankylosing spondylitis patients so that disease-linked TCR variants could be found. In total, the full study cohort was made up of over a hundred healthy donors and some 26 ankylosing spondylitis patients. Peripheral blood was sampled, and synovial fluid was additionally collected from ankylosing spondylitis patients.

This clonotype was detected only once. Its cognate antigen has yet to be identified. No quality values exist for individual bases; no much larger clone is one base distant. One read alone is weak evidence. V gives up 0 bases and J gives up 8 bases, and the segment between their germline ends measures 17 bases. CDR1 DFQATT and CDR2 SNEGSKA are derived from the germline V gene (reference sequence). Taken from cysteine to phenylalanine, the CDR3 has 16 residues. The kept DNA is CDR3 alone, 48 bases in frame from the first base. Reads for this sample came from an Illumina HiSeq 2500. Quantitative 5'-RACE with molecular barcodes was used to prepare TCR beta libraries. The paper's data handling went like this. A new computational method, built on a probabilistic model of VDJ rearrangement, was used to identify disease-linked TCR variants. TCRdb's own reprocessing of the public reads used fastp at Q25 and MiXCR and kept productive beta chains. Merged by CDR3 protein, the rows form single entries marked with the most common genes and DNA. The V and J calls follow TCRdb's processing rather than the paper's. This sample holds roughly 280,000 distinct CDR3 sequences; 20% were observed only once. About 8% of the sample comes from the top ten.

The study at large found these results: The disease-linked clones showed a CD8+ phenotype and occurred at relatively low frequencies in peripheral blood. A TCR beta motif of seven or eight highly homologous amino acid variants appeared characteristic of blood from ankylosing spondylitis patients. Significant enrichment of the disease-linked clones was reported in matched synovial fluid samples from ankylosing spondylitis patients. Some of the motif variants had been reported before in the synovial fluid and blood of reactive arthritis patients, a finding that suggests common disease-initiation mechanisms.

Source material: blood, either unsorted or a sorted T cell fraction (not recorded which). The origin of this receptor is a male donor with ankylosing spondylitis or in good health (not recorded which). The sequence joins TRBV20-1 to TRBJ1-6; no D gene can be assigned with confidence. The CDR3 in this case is CSARDLAYGGDSPLHF. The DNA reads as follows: TGCAGTGCTAGAGATCTGGCTTACGGTGGGGATTCACCCCTCCACTTT.